The 19 T cell receptor beta chains in this list originate from one sample, sequenced in a study of blood T cell repertoires in COVID-19. The method was immunoSEQ multiplex PCR; TCRdb's version includes in-frame clones alone and lacks a portion of them. The table has around 250,000 clones, approximately 86% seen once. Sequenced sample: peripheral blood. These receptor sequences come from an older woman who had recovered from COVID-19.

The V and J genes are TRBV28 and TRBJ2-7; TRBD1 is a possible D gene (6 bases). The germline V and J ends were trimmed by 6 bases and 3 bases, with 18 bases remaining between them. Germline CDR1 and CDR2: MDHEN and SYDVKM. The CDR3 runs 15 residues. This CDR3 is CASRVGTPLGYEQYF. The DNA of the CDR3 is TGTGCCAGCAGGGTTGGGACACCCCTCGGCTACGAGCAGTACTTC.

The chain uses TRBV6-5 and TRBJ2-3; 10 nucleotides match TRBD2. Germline trimming cut 4 bases from V and 4 bases from J; bases unmatched to any gene: 8. Germline V gene data show CDR1 as MNHEY and CDR2 as SVGAGI. The length of the CDR3 is 16 residues. The CDR3 DNA reads TGTGCCAGCAGTTTAGGACTAGCGGCGGTGGCAGATACGCAGTATTTT. Its protein product is CASSLGLAAVADTQYF.

The V call is TRBV6-5, the J call TRBJ2-3; 8 bases fit TRBD2. The CDR3 consists of 14 residues. Per the germline V gene, CDR1 is MNHEY and CDR2 is SVGAGI. V shed 6 bases and J 0 bases; nucleotides not matched to a gene: 2. The CDR3 DNA follows: TGTGCCAGCAGGCGGGGGGTTAGCACAGATACGCAGTATTTT. Amino acid sequence: CASRRGVSTDTQYF.

The rearrangement links TRBV28 to TRBJ2-2; 7 nucleotides match TRBD1. The CDR3 extends over 14 amino acids. Germline assignment: CDR1 MDHEN and CDR2 SYDVKM. Trimming took 6 bases from V and 10 from J; bases not matched to a gene: 11. The CDR3 region has the DNA TGTGCCAGCAGGACCGGGACAGCCCTCGCGGAGCTGTTTTTT. Translation: CASRTGTALAELFF.

The chain couples TRBV5-4 to TRBJ1-1, with D tentatively TRBD1 (5 bases). The germline V gene encodes CDR1 SGHNT and CDR2 YYREEE (reference sequence). The CDR3 runs 14 residues. Deletions cut 1 base from V and 2 bases from J, with 9 bases between. The CDR3 nucleotides read TGTGCCAGCAGCTTGAGTGGGGCAAACACTGAAGCTTTCTTT. This encodes CASSLSGANTEAFF. Based on the CDR3 plus reference TRBV5-4 and TRBJ1-1, the full variable domain is ETGVTQSPTHLIKTRGQQVTLRCSSQSGHNTVSWYQQALGQGPQFIFQYYREEENGRGNFPPRFSGLQFPNYSSELNVNALELDDSALYLCASSLSGANTEAFFGQGTRLTVV.

The rearrangement uses TRBV10-3 and TRBJ1-3; D is unresolved. From germline, CDR1 is ENHRY and CDR2 SYGVKD. V lost 3 bases, J lost 0 bases, and 9 bases lay in between. This CDR3 region has 15 residues. DNA for the CDR3: TGTGCCATCAGTGAATCAGTTCTCTCTGGAAACACCATATATTTT. Residues: CAISESVLSGNTIYF.

This clone appeared a single time. This chain connects TRBV5-1 to TRBJ1-1; 11 bases fit TRBD1. The CDR3 totals 15 residues. Per germline, CDR1 SGHRS and CDR2 YFSETQ. The ends lost 0 bases at V and 4 bases at J; junction bases unmatched: 2. DNA of the CDR3: TGCGCCAGCAGCTTGGTGGGACAGGGGGTCACTGAAGCTTTCTTT. Translated, it gives CASSLVGQGVTEAFF.

This chain connects TRBV18 to TRBJ1-3; 7 bases align to TRBD1. Germline values: CDR1 KGHSH, CDR2 LQKENI. CDR3 size: 16 residues. With V trimmed by 3 bases and J by 0 bases, 5 bases remained unmatched. In DNA, the CDR3 is TGTGCCAGCTCACCCACCAGGGGGTACTCTGGAAACACCATATATTTT. Its translation: CASSPTRGYSGNTIYF.

CDR3 nucleotide sequence: TGTGCCAGCAGTTACCTCAGGGAAAAGGGAAACACCATATATTTT. This sequence encodes CASSYLREKGNTIYF. V gene TRBV6-5 combines with J gene TRBJ1-3; tentatively, D is TRBD1 (5 bases). V lost 2 bases to trimming and J lost 4 bases, with 12 bases between them. Per germline, CDR1 MNHEY and CDR2 SVGAGI. This CDR3 is 15 amino acids long.

This chain connects TRBV3-1 (or the pseudogene TRBV3-2) to TRBJ2-6; TRBD1 is a possible D gene (6 bases). This CDR3 region has 16 residues. In germline, CDR1 is LGHDT, CDR2 YNNKEL (reference sequence). V was clipped by 6 bases and J by 3 bases, with 15 bases between them. The CDR3 region has the DNA TGTGCCAGCAGTCCACAGGGTACGGGTGGGGCCAACGTCCTGACTTTC. Amino acid sequence: CASSPQGTGGANVLTF.

The chain has TRBV7-3 and TRBJ2-1, with 8 bases fitting TRBD2. Germline V lookup: CDR1 SGHTA, CDR2 FQGTGA. V trimming: 5 bases; J trimming: 3 bases; junction bases outside the gene matches: 6. This CDR3 contains 15 residues. CDR3 residues: CASSAAGALYNEQFF. The DNA of the CDR3 is TGTGCCAGCAGCGCAGCGGGGGCCCTCTACAATGAGCAGTTCTTC. Full variable domain (remainder filled in from reference TRBV7-3 and TRBJ2-1): GAGVSQTPSNKVTEKGKYVELRCDPISGHTALYWYRQSLGQGPEFLIYFQGTGAADDSGLPNDRFFAVRPEGSVSTLKIQRTERGDSAVYLCASSAAGALYNEQFFGPGTRLTVL.

This chain joins TRBV3-1 (or the pseudogene TRBV3-2) and TRBJ2-3; D might be TRBD1 (5 bases). Germline assignment: CDR1 LGHDT and CDR2 YNNKEL (reference sequence). The V gene lost 4 bases and the J gene lost 4 bases, with 12 bases spanning the gap. The length of the CDR3 is 14 residues. The CDR3 reads CASSLRQGADTQYF. In DNA, the CDR3 is TGTGCCAGCAGCCTCAGGCAGGGCGCAGATACGCAGTATTTT.

The chain couples TRBV5-4 to TRBJ2-7; 10 positions match TRBD1. Germline CDR1 reads SGHNT; CDR2 reads YYREEE (reference sequence). V lost 4 bases and J lost 4; bases outside the gene matches: 8. The CDR3 length is 15 residues. Here the CDR3 reads CASSPRDRGSYEQYF. Written as DNA, the CDR3 is TGTGCCAGCAGCCCCCGGGACAGGGGTTCGTACGAGCAGTACTTC. The complete variable domain, with remaining parts taken from reference TRBV5-4 and TRBJ2-7, reads ETGVTQSPTHLIKTRGQQVTLRCSSQSGHNTVSWYQQALGQGPQFIFQYYREEENGRGNFPPRFSGLQFPNYSSELNVNALELDDSALYLCASSPRDRGSYEQYFGPGTRLTVT.

The chain carries TRBV7-9 and TRBJ1-2, with a tentative D call TRBD1 (5 bases). The V gene lost 6 bases and the J gene lost 8 bases, with 34 bases spanning the gap. Germline values: CDR1 SEHNR, CDR2 FQNEAQ (reference sequence). The length of the CDR3 is 19 residues. The CDR3 region has the DNA TGTGCCAGCAGTTCCAGGAAGGTCACAGGCCTTTCGTCGGGTAGGGGCTACACCTTC. Amino acids: CASSSRKVTGLSSGRGYTF.

In this sample, this clone turned up many times. J is TRBJ1-3 and V is TRBV4-2; D is possibly TRBD1 (6 bases). V was clipped by 4 bases and J by 2 bases, with 15 bases between them. Germline CDR1 LGHNA, CDR2 YNFKEQ. The length of the CDR3 is 16 residues. The CDR3 sequence: CASSPSDRQAGNTIYF. The DNA of the CDR3 is TGTGCCAGCAGCCCGAGCGACCGACAGGCTGGAAACACCATATATTTT.

The chain has TRBV19 and TRBJ1-5, with TRBD1 matching 9 bases. The CDR3 is 14 amino acids. Trimming took 6 bases from V and 9 from J; bases not matched to a gene: 9. Germline-derived CDR1 and CDR2 are LNHDA and SQIVND (reference sequence). In DNA, the CDR3 is TGTGCCAGTAGGGCCGGGACAGGGAATATGCCCCAGCATTTT. It encodes CASRAGTGNMPQHF.

The table lists this clone with a count of one. The chain couples TRBV7-9 to TRBJ2-2; TRBD1 is a possible D gene (5 bases). Trimming shortened V by 2 bases and J by 4 bases, and 14 bases separated the two germline ends. Germline assignment: CDR1 SEHNR and CDR2 FQNEAQ (reference sequence). The CDR3 covers 16 residues. Here the CDR3 reads CASSLRAGSGTGELFF. The CDR3 DNA sequence: TGTGCCAGCAGCTTACGGGCAGGGTCGGGCACCGGGGAGCTGTTTTTT.

The chain uses TRBV11-1 and TRBJ2-7; TRBD2 agrees at 7 bases. V gave up 2 bases and J gave up 3 bases; unmatched junction bases: 4. Per germline, CDR1 SGHAT and CDR2 FQDESV (reference sequence). The CDR3 has 14 residues. This CDR3 is CASSLPGGVYEQYF. The CDR3 coding sequence is TGTGCCAGCAGCTTACCTGGGGGGGTCTACGAGCAGTACTTC.

The chain links TRBV5-1 to TRBJ2-1; 14 positions match TRBD2. The germline gives CDR1 SGHRS, CDR2 YFSETQ. V lost 4 bases and J lost 10; bases outside the gene matches: 13. The CDR3 spans 17 residues. The CDR3 DNA sequence: TGCGCCAGCAGCCGACCGACTAGCGGGGGGGGTCAGGGAGAGCAGTTCTTC. Its translation is CASSRPTSGGGQGEQFF.